Each of the 11 T cell receptor beta chains below was sequenced from the same sample in a study of identical twins. A single record per CDR3 protein comes from TCRdb applying MiXCR to the 5' RACE reads. The table has about 530,000 distinct CDR3 sequences, more than 20% seen once. These data also featured in a second study, about yellow fever vaccine responses in identical twins.

Sequences were obtained from CD4+ T cells sorted from blood. These receptors were obtained from a woman younger than 35 in good health.

The CDR3 loop reads CASSQTGSLGEKLFF. CDR3 DNA sequence: TGTGCCAGCAGTCAAACAGGCTCCCTGGGTGAAAAACTGTTTTTT. The chain combines TRBV2 with TRBJ1-4, with a possible D match to TRBD1 (5 bases). V lost 5 bases, J lost 7 bases, and 17 bases lay in between. In germline, CDR1 is SNHLY, CDR2 FYNNEI. The CDR3 is 15 amino acids.

This clonotype was observed a few times. V and J are TRBV6-6 and TRBJ2-3; D is uncertain. The ends were cut back, 6 bases at V and 4 bases at J, with 11 bases in the middle. The CDR3 spans 13 residues. Germline V gene data show CDR1 as MNHNY and CDR2 as SVGAGI (reference sequence). Here the CDR3 DNA reads TGTGCCAGCAGCCCCAGACTTTCAGATACGCAGTATTTT. It is translated as CASSPRLSDTQYF.

The CDR3 coding sequence is TGTGCCACCTGGCCGGGACAGGGTATTTCCGAGCAGTACGTC. Translated: CATWPGQGISEQYV. The J gene is TRBJ2-7, the V gene TRBV24-1; 9 bases map to TRBD1. V lost 9 bases and J lost 6; bases outside the gene matches: 11. The V gene's germline CDR1 is KGHDR and CDR2 SFDVKD. The CDR3 length is 14 residues.

This chain connects TRBV11-2 to TRBJ2-7; the D call may be TRBD1 or TRBD2 (6 bases each). CDR3 size: 18 residues. V shed 4 bases and J shed 1 base, with 23 bases lying between them. Germline CDR1 and CDR2: SGHAT and FQNNGV. The CDR3 DNA reads TGTGCCAGCAGCTCACCGTTCTTATGGCGGGACAAATCCTACGAGCAGTACTTC. This sequence encodes CASSSPFLWRDKSYEQYF. The full variable domain, completed using reference TRBV11-2 and TRBJ2-7, is EAGVAQSPRYKIIEKRQSVAFWCNPISGHATLYWYQQILGQGPKLLIQFQNNGVVDDSQLPKDRFSAERLKGVDSTLKIQPAKLEDSAVYLCASSSPFLWRDKSYEQYFGPGTRLTVT.

The V gene is TRBV12-3 or TRBV12-4, the J gene TRBJ2-1; 9 nucleotides match TRBD1. The CDR3 is made up of 16 amino acids. V lost 3 bases, J lost 9 bases, and 12 bases stayed unmatched. For the CDR3, the DNA is TGTGCCAGCAGTTTTTCGGGACAGGGTAGGTCCGGTGAGCAGTTCTTC. Protein product: CASSFSGQGRSGEQFF.

The V and J genes are TRBV10-3 and TRBJ2-7; D possibly corresponds to TRBD1 (5 bases). The CDR3 is made up of 14 amino acids. Germline lookup yields CDR1 ENHRY and CDR2 SYGVKD. V was cut by 9 bases and J by 3 bases, with 18 bases left in between. CDR3 nucleotide sequence: TGTGCCATATCGGGCCTTGGGCAGGGCTACGAGCAGTACGTC. The encoded protein is CAISGLGQGYEQYV.

This clonotype was picked up a small number of times. The chain is built from TRBV11-2 and TRBJ2-6; 8 bases fit TRBD2. With 1 base clipped from V and 0 bases from J, the junction kept 5 bases outside the gene matches. The germline gives CDR1 SGHAT, CDR2 FQNNGV. The CDR3 is 18 amino acids. In DNA, the CDR3 is TGTGCCAGCAGCTTAGTGGGACTAGTGACCTCTGGGGCCAACGTCCTGACTTTC. It translates to CASSLVGLVTSGANVLTF. The full variable domain, completed using reference TRBV11-2 and TRBJ2-6, is EAGVAQSPRYKIIEKRQSVAFWCNPISGHATLYWYQQILGQGPKLLIQFQNNGVVDDSQLPKDRFSAERLKGVDSTLKIQPAKLEDSAVYLCASSLVGLVTSGANVLTFGAGSRLTVL.

The sample holds a few counts of this clonotype. The genes are TRBV10-3 and TRBJ1-2, with D unclear. With 7 bases removed from V and 3 bases from J, the gap between germline ends came to 15 bases. The CDR3 is 14 amino acids. Germline CDR1 and CDR2: ENHRY and SYGVKD. CDR3 sequence reads: CAITKLLTDYGYTF. DNA of the CDR3: TGTGCCATCACTAAGTTATTAACGGACTATGGCTACACCTTC.

The chain employs TRBV11-3 and TRBJ2-1; 8 bases match TRBD2. The germline V gene encodes CDR1 SGHNT and CDR2 YENEEA. The V and J ends lost 5 bases and 8 bases, in that order; junction bases with no gene match: 11. CDR3 length: 15 amino acids. CDR3 nucleotide sequence: TGTGCCAGCAGCCATAAGGGACTAGTGGGACATGAGCAGTTCTTC. It is translated as CASSHKGLVGHEQFF.

The V and J genes are TRBV27 and TRBJ2-7; possible D gene TRBD1, 5 bases. Trimming left V 3 bases short and J 3 bases short, with 9 bases between. The CDR3 loop spans 13 amino acids. Germline V gene data show CDR1 as MNHEY and CDR2 as SMNVEV (reference sequence). The CDR3 region is CASSLQGNYEQYF. CDR3 nucleotide sequence: TGTGCCAGCAGTTTGCAGGGAAACTACGAGCAGTACTTC.

This clonotype was seen a handful of times. The V and J genes are TRBV5-1 and TRBJ2-1, with TRBD2 as a possible D gene (6 bases). CDR1 is SGHRS, CDR2 YFSETQ, per germline. This CDR3 region has 18 residues. Trimming took off 0 bases at V and 2 bases at J, with 18 bases between the two ends. The CDR3 coding sequence is TGCGCCAGCAGCTTGGAGTTCGTGGGCGGGGTACCCTACAATGAGCAGTTCTTC. It is translated as CASSLEFVGGVPYNEQFF.